These 14 T cell receptor beta chains were all obtained from the same sample, sequenced in a study of blood T cell repertoires in COVID-19. The repertoire was sequenced with immunoSEQ multiplex PCR; TCRdb's copy has only in-frame clones and lacks some. The sample lists hundreds of thousands of clones, roughly 90% occurring once. The specimen sequenced was PBMCs or T cells enriched from blood (not recorded which). These receptors were collected from a woman younger than 45 with acute COVID-19.

The chain links TRBV6-5 to TRBJ2-7; a possible D gene is TRBD2 (6 bases). The germline V gene encodes CDR1 MNHEY and CDR2 SVGAGI. Trimming removed 2 bases from V and 4 bases from J, with 12 bases in between. The CDR3 is 14 amino acids. CDR3 sequence reads: CASSYAEGMYEQYF. CDR3 DNA sequence: TGTGCCAGCAGTTACGCGGAGGGAATGTACGAGCAGTACTTC.

The chain joins TRBV3-1 (or the pseudogene TRBV3-2) to TRBJ2-7; TRBD2 might be the D (6 bases). This CDR3 has 14 amino acids. Per germline, CDR1 LGHDT and CDR2 YNNKEL (reference sequence). The ends were cut back, 0 bases at V and 7 bases at J, with 13 bases in the middle. CDR3 bases: TGTGCCAGCAGCCAAGAATCGGGGGATGGGGAGCAGTACTTC. Amino acid sequence: CASSQESGDGEQYF.

The V and J genes are TRBV25-1 and TRBJ2-7, with 8 bases lining up with TRBD2. The V segment lost 6 bases and the J segment 3 bases; nucleotides outside the gene matches: 7. Germline lookup yields CDR1 MGHDK and CDR2 SYGVNS. The CDR3 is 14 amino acids. Here the CDR3 DNA reads TGTGCCAGCAGCCCGGGAGCGGGGGACTACGAGCAGTACTTC. Its protein is CASSPGAGDYEQYF.

The chain is built from TRBV18 and TRBJ2-5, with D hard to call. The V end lost 3 bases, the J end lost 2 bases, and 7 bases lay between the germline ends. CDR3 length: 13 residues. CDR1 and CDR2 from the germline V gene are KGHSH and LQKENI. The CDR3 coding sequence is TGTGCCAGCTCACCCCAGAATCAAGAGACCCAGTACTTC. Residues: CASSPQNQETQYF. Full variable domain (remainder filled in from reference TRBV18 and TRBJ2-5): NAGVMQNPRHLVRRRGQEARLRCSPMKGHSHVYWYRQLPEEGLKFMVYLQKENIIDESGMPKERFSAEFPKEGPSILRIQQVVRGDSAAYFCASSPQNQETQYFGPGTRLLVL.

V and J are TRBV7-2 and TRBJ2-1; 12 nucleotides agree with TRBD2. The J segment lost 3 bases and the V segment lost 4 bases, leaving 1 base of the junction unmatched. Germline lookup yields CDR1 SGHTA and CDR2 FQGNSA. The CDR3 covers 15 residues. CDR3 loop: CASSSTSGGYNEQFF. The CDR3 bases are TGTGCCAGCAGCTCGACTAGCGGGGGCTACAATGAGCAGTTCTTC.

J is TRBJ1-1 and V is TRBV20-1; D is perhaps TRBD1 (6 bases). CDR3 length equals 11 residues. V lost 7 bases, J lost 1 base, and 7 bases lay in between. The germline CDR1 and CDR2 sequences are DFQATT and SNEGSKA (reference sequence). The CDR3 loop is CSVGGNTEAFF. The CDR3 DNA reads as TGCAGTGTAGGGGGGAACACTGAAGCTTTCTTT.

The chain couples TRBV23-1 to TRBJ2-3; weak D call: TRBD1 (5 bases). TRBV23-1 is given ORF status, its function remaining uncertain. The CDR3 loop spans 18 amino acids. V was clipped by 6 bases and J by 7 bases, with 29 bases between them. DNA for the CDR3: TGCGCCAGCAGCTGTGGACAAGTTCTACCCTTATTTTTGAATACGCAGTATTTT. Translation gives CASSCGQVLPLFLNTQYF.

The chain couples TRBV5-5 to TRBJ2-2; maybe TRBD1 (7 bases). Germline V lookup: CDR1 SGHKS, CDR2 YYEKEE (reference sequence). V was clipped by 2 bases and J by 4 bases, with 15 bases between them. This CDR3 has 16 amino acids. CDR3 DNA: TGTGCCAGCAGCTTTGGAGGGGGCGGTATCACCGGGGAGCTGTTTTTT. It yields the protein CASSFGGGGITGELFF.

The CDR3 region has the DNA TGTGCCAGCAGCGGCAGGGGTATTGGGAGTGGCTACACCTTC. Translation gives CASSGRGIGSGYTF. V and J are TRBV9 and TRBJ1-2, with D possibly being TRBD1 (6 bases). Germline V CDR1 and CDR2: SGDLS, YYNGEE. CDR3 length equals 14 residues. The V end lost 3 bases, the J end lost 7 bases, and 16 bases lay between the germline ends. The complete variable domain, with remaining parts taken from reference TRBV9 and TRBJ1-2, reads DSGVTQTPKHLITATGQRVTLRCSPRSGDLSVYWYQQSLDQGLQFLIQYYNGEERAKGNILERFSAQQFPDLHSELNLSSLELGDSALYFCASSGRGIGSGYTFGSGTRLTVV.

This chain uses TRBV11-2 with TRBJ2-7; 10 bases fit TRBD1. In germline, CDR1 is SGHAT, CDR2 FQNNGV. The CDR3 has 15 amino acids. The V segment lost 5 bases and the J segment 2 bases; nucleotides outside the gene matches: 6. CDR3 in amino acids: CASSPVGQGTYEQYF. CDR3 sequence (DNA): TGTGCCAGCAGCCCCGTGGGACAGGGGACCTACGAGCAGTACTTC.

The chain links TRBV10-1 to TRBJ2-1; D might be TRBD2 (6 bases). This CDR3 contains 13 residues. CDR1 and CDR2 (germline): WNHNN, SYGVQD (reference sequence). Trimming removed 4 bases from V and 7 bases from J, with 11 bases in between. The CDR3 here is CASSVFRGNEQFF. The CDR3 DNA follows: TGCGCCAGCAGTGTTTTTCGGGGGAATGAGCAGTTCTTC.

The chain employs TRBV7-9 and TRBJ2-7; 11 bases fit TRBD2. Germline V CDR1 and CDR2: SEHNR, FQNEAQ (reference sequence). This CDR3 region has 15 residues. V dropped 2 bases and J dropped 2; count of bases not matched to a gene: 2. For the CDR3, the DNA is TGTGCCAGCAGCTTAACTAGCGGGGGCCCCTACGAGCAGTACTTC. Its protein product is CASSLTSGGPYEQYF.

This clone was observed a single time. For the CDR3, the DNA is TGTGCCAGCTCACCCCGGTCAGGGTGGACTGAAGCTTTCTTT. It translates to CASSPRSGWTEAFF. The J gene is TRBJ1-1, the V gene TRBV18, with D perhaps TRBD1 (5 bases). There are 14 residues in the CDR3. Looked up from germline, CDR1 is KGHSH and CDR2 is LQKENI. Trimming took off 3 bases at V and 5 bases at J, with 13 bases between the two ends.

This sequence joins TRBV29-1 and TRBJ1-2, with 9 bases identical to TRBD1. CDR3 size: 12 residues. From germline, CDR1 is SQVTM and CDR2 ANQGSEA. V was pared by 4 bases and J by 6 bases, with 3 bases of the junction left unmatched. The CDR3 reads CSVVGTGNGYTF. In nucleotides, the CDR3 is TGCAGCGTTGTAGGGACAGGGAATGGCTACACCTTC.